This entry is about one T cell receptor (beta chain). Its cognate antigen is unknown. The data were obtained in a study of identifying expanded T cells in peripheral blood. Regarding the study as a whole: Over two and four weeks, about 17 and 20 clones changed, versus around 1.2 between replicates. Across healthy donors, higher total template counts meant significantly greater roughly two-week count variance.

The data were produced by immunoSEQ multiplex PCR, yet TCRdb's version contains in-frame clones alone and is incomplete. The profile shows some 90,000 clones, about 86% of them singletons. Collection occurred without any documented infections or immune events in donors. Between the trimmed V and J ends, which lost 2 bases and 1 base, there was a span of 14 bases. This CDR3 has 16 amino acids. CDR1 and CDR2 from the germline V gene are SGHDT and YYEEEE. Sequencing used blood. The V and J genes are TRBV5-6 and TRBJ2-3; perhaps TRBD1 as D (5 bases). This clonotype was obtained from a person between 18 and 75 years old in good health. The CDR3: CASSLQVRVGTDTQYF. CDR3 nucleotides: TGTGCCAGCAGCTTACAGGTTCGAGTGGGCACAGATACGCAGTATTTT.